The T cell receptor beta chain described here comes from a study of cytomegalovirus exposure and HLA in healthy donors. Study-wide findings and caveats: In vitro experiments confirmed that a few CMV-associated chains were specific for CMV antigens. Rarity marked most TCR sequences, yet some public TCRs occurred in many donors. It was 150 to 200 TCR beta chains that were listed as cytomegalovirus-associated. A later analysis found first-cohort TCR clusters tended to co-occur in the approximately 110 validation repertoires.

The assay was immunoSEQ multiplex PCR, and TCRdb's table has in-frame clones only and misses some. Of roughly 150,000 clones listed, 75% to 90% were seen once; the top ten hold 2% to 2.5%. Note on this clone: Its antigen remains unknown.

V trimming: 3 bases; J trimming: 1 base; junction bases outside the gene matches: 8. Germline values: CDR1 ENHRY, CDR2 SYGVKD. The CDR3 totals 16 residues. Sequenced: PBMCs. The source is a woman aged 18-29 years in good health and CMV-seronegative. The chain combines TRBV10-3 with TRBJ1-2, with 7 positions matching TRBD1. The CDR3 nucleotides are TGTGCCATCAGTGACGGAGGGGGCCTCCTTAACTATGGCTACACCTTC. Residues: CAISDGGGLLNYGYTF.